This TCR beta chain was sequenced in a study of post-analysis software for immune sequencing data. About the research overall: Some patients lacked subtype; others had relapsing-remitting, secondary progressive or progressive-relapsing disease.

Unique molecular identifiers were present in the TCR beta cDNA libraries. TCRdb processed the PCR reads anew with MiXCR; each CDR3 protein has one entry. The table includes roughly 570,000 distinct CDR3 sequences, roughly 34% detected once. Study results and caveats: Significantly lower normalized Chao1 diversity was seen in multiple sclerosis patients than in controls. Five or six TRBV segments, TRBV5-6, TRBV5-1 and TRBV20-1 among them, were found more frequent in patients than controls. Under the F measure, samples that were prepared in one batch clustered strongly together.

For this clonotype: Its antigen is unknown.

This CDR3 is built from 15 residues. CDR1 and CDR2 (germline): MNHEY, SVGEGT. V was trimmed by 2 bases and J by 2 bases, leaving 11 bases between them. The clonotype comes from a girl younger than 18 with multiple sclerosis. The sequenced material came from blood. This sequence joins TRBV6-2 or TRBV6-3 and TRBJ2-3; D not resolved. CDR3 in amino acids: CASSYPLHSTDTQYF. The DNA for the CDR3 is TGTGCCAGCAGTTACCCTCTGCACTCCACAGATACGCAGTATTTT.